This T cell receptor beta chain is from a study of shared clonotypes between healthy human individuals. All donors qualified as healthy HIV-negative adults and had experienced no recent acute infections or vaccinations. Those who donated, Caucasian adults without exception, all lived in Nashville, Tennessee. The method was immunoSEQ multiplex PCR; TCRdb's version includes in-frame clones alone and lacks a portion of them. The table lists about 460,000 clones, 70% to 80% of them singletons, with about 12% in the top ten. The receptor's source is a woman aged 35 to 49 in good health. Some clones in this sample may be carry-over from other donors' samples. Source material: PBMCs.

CDR3 residues: CASSREGRRGYTF. The CDR3 bases are TGTGCCAGCAGCCGGGAAGGGCGTCGGGGCTACACCTTC. The V call is TRBV14, the J call TRBJ1-2; no definite D call. The V end lost 4 bases, the J end lost 8 bases, and 14 bases lay between the germline ends. The CDR3 totals 13 residues. CDR1 is SGHDN, CDR2 FVKESK, per germline.